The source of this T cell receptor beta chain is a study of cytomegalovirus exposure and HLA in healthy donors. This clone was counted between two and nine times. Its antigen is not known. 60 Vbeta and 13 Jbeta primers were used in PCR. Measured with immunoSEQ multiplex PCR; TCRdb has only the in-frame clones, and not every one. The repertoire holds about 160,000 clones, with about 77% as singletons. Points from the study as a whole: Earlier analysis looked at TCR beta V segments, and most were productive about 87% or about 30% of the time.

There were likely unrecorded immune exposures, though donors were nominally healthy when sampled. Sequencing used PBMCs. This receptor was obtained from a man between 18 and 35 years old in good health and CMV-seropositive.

CDR3 protein: CASSSLAGAYNEQFF. The CDR3 DNA follows: TGTGCCAGCAGTTCCTTAGCGGGAGCCTACAATGAGCAGTTCTTC. This sequence joins TRBV27 and TRBJ2-1; the match to TRBD2 covers 9 bases. Germline assignment: CDR1 MNHEY and CDR2 SMNVEV (reference sequence). This CDR3 has 15 residues. V gave up 4 bases and J gave up 2 bases; unmatched junction bases: 3.